This record looks at one T cell receptor beta chain sequence and its context. Its antigen is undetermined. TCRdb reprocessed the 5' RACE reads via MiXCR and lists one record per CDR3 protein. The table lists about 620,000 distinct CDR3 sequences, roughly 18% of them singletons, with more than 10% in the top ten. These data come from a study of T-cell memory formation after mild COVID-19. Study context: The study found TCR clusters largely donor specific.

Study results and limitations: Among CD4+ contracting clones, most were CM and EM, and CD8+ ones EMRA. Cross-reactive memory apparently joined, as some responding clones appeared in pre-infection memory.

Sequencing was done on a sample of PBMCs or a T cell subset sorted from them (not recorded which). The clonotype originates from an adult woman who had mild COVID-19 (a few samples of this study predate the infection). Cell type and time point are not known.

The CDR3 is CASSYPWTSLGSEQYF. CDR3 coding DNA: TGTGCCAGCAGTTACCCGTGGACATCACTGGGGTCCGAGCAGTACTTC. The rearrangement joins TRBV27 to TRBJ2-7; D is perhaps TRBD1 (5 bases). The CDR3 loop spans 16 amino acids. V lost 4 bases, J lost 6 bases, and 22 bases lay in between. Germline V gene sequence: CDR1 MNHEY, CDR2 SMNVEV (reference sequence).